The TCR beta chain described here comes from a study of blood T cell repertoires in COVID-19. Study-level information: Acute-phase and convalescent COVID-19 samples originated in the United States, Italy and Spain. PBMCs, B-cell-depleted T cells, or T cells were the source of the cDNA or gDNA that made up the material.

Participant-reported clinical history was the basis for cohort assignment. Before being deemed recovered, Cohort 3 donors had two negative PCRs, clearance, or symptom resolution. TCRdb keeps only in-frame clones here, not all; method: immunoSEQ multiplex PCR. The sample lists fewer than 450,000 clones; roughly 87% were seen once. V was clipped by 10 bases and J by 3 bases, with 16 bases between them. The CDR3 is 13 amino acids. Germline V gives CDR1 ENHRY, CDR2 SYGVKD. This sequence originates from a woman aged 25 to 39 who had recovered from COVID-19. Sequencing was done on a sample of PBMCs or T cells enriched from blood (not recorded which). The chain combines TRBV10-3 with TRBJ2-7; tentatively, D is TRBD2 (7 bases). The CDR3 sequence is CASTGRGNYEQYF. Written as DNA, the CDR3 is TGTGCCAGTACAGGGAGGGGGAACTACGAGCAGTACTTC.